The 21 T cell receptor beta chains below come from one sample, sequenced in a study of response to subunit inactivated influenza vaccine. Via MiXCR, TCRdb re-called the RT-PCR reads, giving one row per CDR3 protein. Among around 580,000 distinct CDR3 sequences listed, about an eighth were seen once. Sequences were derived from PBMCs from blood, sampled on the day of vaccination. The receptors were sampled from a man between 50 and 59 years old who received an inactivated influenza vaccine.

J is TRBJ2-7 and V is TRBV7-9; 10 nucleotides align to TRBD2. The germline CDR1 and CDR2 sequences are SEHNR and FQNEAQ (reference sequence). This CDR3 is built from 15 residues. The junction had 8 bases not matched to a gene; V was cut back by 5 bases and J by 4 bases. The CDR3 sequence: CASSHTSGVTYEQYF. The CDR3 DNA sequence: TGTGCCAGCAGCCATACTAGCGGGGTTACTTACGAGCAGTACTTC.

This sequence joins TRBV7-2 and TRBJ2-7; TRBD2 agrees at 13 bases. Trimming took 5 bases from V and 5 from J; bases not matched to a gene: 3. The CDR3 loop spans 14 amino acids. CDR1 and CDR2 (germline): SGHTA, FQGNSA. The CDR3 reads CASSLGTSGDEQYF. The CDR3 nucleotides are TGTGCCAGCAGCCTAGGGACTAGCGGGGACGAGCAGTACTTC.

This clonotype was recorded at least ten times. The rearrangement uses TRBV12-3 or TRBV12-4 and TRBJ1-4, with D maybe TRBD1 (6 bases). V was shortened by 6 bases and J by 4 bases, with 9 bases between the two germline ends. The CDR3 loop spans 13 amino acids. CDR3 amino acids: CASRGGINEKLFF. The CDR3 DNA is TGTGCCAGCAGAGGGGGGATTAATGAAAAACTGTTTTTT.

A few counts support this clonotype. The J gene is TRBJ2-3, the V gene TRBV9; D gene ambiguous. The CDR3 is 16 residues long. Germline V gives CDR1 SGDLS, CDR2 YYNGEE. Trimming stripped 0 bases from V and 0 bases from J, with 11 bases between. The CDR3 DNA sequence: TGTGCCAGCAGCGTAGCTTGGGGTACTAGCACAGATACGCAGTATTTT. This translates into CASSVAWGTSTDTQYF. Supplemented by reference TRBV9 and TRBJ2-3, the full variable domain reads DSGVTQTPKHLITATGQRVTLRCSPRSGDLSVYWYQQSLDQGLQFLIQYYNGEERAKGNILERFSAQQFPDLHSELNLSSLELGDSALYFCASSVAWGTSTDTQYFGPGTRLTVL.

This clonotype was observed a handful of times. The chain employs TRBV28 and TRBJ2-5, with unresolved D. Per germline, CDR1 MDHEN and CDR2 SYDVKM. The CDR3 consists of 14 residues. With 5 bases removed from V and 5 bases from J, the gap between germline ends came to 15 bases. The CDR3 DNA follows: TGTGCCAGCAGTCCCAGCCACGTCCGGGAGACCCAGTACTTC. It codes for CASSPSHVRETQYF.

This clonotype was observed a few times. V is TRBV20-1 and J is TRBJ2-7; 7 bases match TRBD1. Germline CDR1 reads DFQATT; CDR2 reads SNEGSKA (reference sequence). The CDR3 has 11 residues. With V trimmed by 7 bases and J by 6 bases, 6 bases remained unmatched. DNA for the CDR3: TGCAGTGGTCTCGCAGGGGGCGAGCAGTACTTC. As protein: CSGLAGGEQYF.

This clonotype appeared a few times. This rearrangement joins TRBV7-8 to TRBJ2-7; 11 bases align to TRBD1. The CDR3 covers 14 residues. Per germline, CDR1 SGHVS and CDR2 FQNEAQ. The junction had 7 bases not matched to a gene; V was cut back by 7 bases and J by 5 bases. DNA of the CDR3: TGTGCCAGCACAACCAGGACAGGGGGCAACGAGCAGTACTTC. The encoded protein is CASTTRTGGNEQYF.

This chain joins TRBV11-2 and TRBJ2-5, with TRBD1 matching 8 bases. There are 14 residues in the CDR3. CDR1 and CDR2 from the germline V gene are SGHAT and FQNNGV. V shed 2 bases and J 5 bases; nucleotides not matched to a gene: 4. The DNA of the CDR3 is TGTGCCAGCAGCTTACGGACAGGGAGCGAGACCCAGTACTTC. Its translation is CASSLRTGSETQYF.

The J gene is TRBJ2-7, the V gene TRBV5-1; D gene unclear. Trimming pared 0 bases from V and 0 bases from J, leaving 7 bases between. The CDR3 spans 14 residues. Germline CDR1 SGHRS, CDR2 YFSETQ. CDR3 nucleotides: TGCGCCAGCAGCTTGGAGTCGATCTCCTACGAGCAGTACTTC. This encodes CASSLESISYEQYF.

In DNA, the CDR3 is TGTGCCAGCACCCTGGTGACAGGGGGCGAGCAGTACTTC. Protein product: CASTLVTGGEQYF. The chain couples TRBV27 to TRBJ2-7, with TRBD1 identical over 9 bases. From germline, CDR1 is MNHEY and CDR2 SMNVEV (reference sequence). The trim removed 7 bases at V and 6 bases at J, leaving 7 bases unmatched. The CDR3 runs to 13 residues.

This clonotype was picked up many times. This rearrangement joins TRBV7-8 to TRBJ2-1; D is undetermined. V was pared by 7 bases and J by 6 bases, with 13 bases between. The CDR3 is 13 residues long. The germline V gene encodes CDR1 SGHVS and CDR2 FQNEAQ. CDR3 in DNA: TGTGCCAGCACCTACGTCGGCAGCAATGAGCAGTTCTTC. Translation gives CASTYVGSNEQFF.

This clonotype was found a few times. The DNA for the CDR3 is TGTGCCAGCAGCCCCCCGACGGACGGCTATGGCTACACCTTC. This sequence encodes CASSPPTDGYGYTF. V gene TRBV7-6 combines with J gene TRBJ1-2; D ambiguous. The V and J ends lost 5 bases and 4 bases respectively, with 14 bases between them. Germline V gene lookup returns CDR1 SGHVS and CDR2 FNYEAQ. This CDR3 contains 14 residues.

Remarks on this clonotype: Relative to the germline gene, one junction end is altered; a read error may explain this. The chain carries TRBV28 and TRBJ2-1; 8 positions match TRBD1. Germline V CDR1 and CDR2: MDHEN, SYDVKM. The CDR3 runs to 14 residues. CDR3 nucleotide sequence: TGTGCCAGCAGTCCGAGACCAGGGGGCGTTGAGCACTTCTTC. As protein: CASSPRPGGVEHFF.

The chain is built from TRBV12-3 or TRBV12-4 and TRBJ1-1; D ambiguous. V gave up 5 bases and J gave up 1 base, with 14 bases separating them. This CDR3 has 15 residues. CDR3 DNA: TGTGCCAGCAGTGCCCGTCGCGTACCGAACACTGAAGCTTTCTTT. Protein: CASSARRVPNTEAFF.

The sample holds many counts of this clonotype. The chain links TRBV28 to TRBJ1-1; D unresolved. This CDR3 has 15 residues. Trimming cost V 5 bases and J 0 bases, with 13 bases left between them. Germline assignment: CDR1 MDHEN and CDR2 SYDVKM. In nucleotides, the CDR3 is TGTGCCAGCAGTACGCCCCGGGCGGTGAACACTGAAGCTTTCTTT. It is translated as CASSTPRAVNTEAFF.

This clonotype was counted ten times or more. This chain connects TRBV21-1 to TRBJ2-1; TRBD2 reflects the table's D call only, with no check against the DNA. TRBV21-1 is described as a pseudogene. The CDR3 is 15 residues long. This chain's CDR3 is CASNPSGSRNNEQFF. The CDR3 DNA is TGTGCCAGCAACCCAAGCGGGAGTCGTAATAATGAGCAGTTCTTC.

In this sample, this clonotype turned up a few times. The chain has TRBV5-1 and TRBJ2-6; 10 nucleotides match TRBD1. CDR1 and CDR2 (germline): SGHRS, YFSETQ. CDR3 size: 18 residues. V lost 3 bases, J lost 0 bases, and 6 bases stayed unmatched. The CDR3 DNA is TGCGCCAGCAGCTATGGACAGGGGGTAGGCTCTGGGGCCAACGTCCTGACTTTC. The encoded protein is CASSYGQGVGSGANVLTF.

This clonotype was counted only a few times. The J gene is TRBJ2-1, the V gene TRBV29-1, with TRBD2 matching over 8 bases. With 0 bases clipped from V and 2 bases from J, the junction kept 3 bases outside the gene matches. The germline CDR1 and CDR2 sequences are SQVTM and ANQGSEA. CDR3 length equals 15 residues. The CDR3 here is CSVEEVGGAYNEQFF. The DNA for the CDR3 is TGCAGCGTTGAAGAAGTCGGGGGGGCCTACAATGAGCAGTTCTTC.

This clonotype came up many times. V gene TRBV2 combines with J gene TRBJ1-5; weak D call: TRBD1 (6 bases). Germline values: CDR1 SNHLY, CDR2 FYNNEI. This CDR3 is built from 15 residues. V dropped 1 base and J dropped 4 bases, with 11 bases sitting between them. The CDR3 loop is CASSEVLGGNQPQHF. The DNA for the CDR3 is TGTGCCAGCAGTGAAGTCTTAGGGGGAAATCAGCCCCAGCATTTT.

The rearrangement uses TRBV7-9 and TRBJ2-1, with no clear D. The V gene's germline CDR1 is SEHNR and CDR2 FQNEAQ (reference sequence). V lost 1 base, J lost 5 bases, and 9 bases lay in between. The CDR3 consists of 14 residues. CDR3 DNA: TGTGCCAGCAGCTTAGACCCGTTCGACAATGAGCAGTTCTTC. This translates into CASSLDPFDNEQFF.

This clonotype was picked up a small number of times. The chain is built from TRBV12-3 or TRBV12-4 and TRBJ2-1; D might be TRBD2 (6 bases). The CDR3 is 12 amino acids. Trimming stripped 5 bases from V and 10 bases from J, with 12 bases between. The CDR3 DNA reads as TGTGCCAGCAGTCGAACTAGCCGCGAGCAGTTCTTC. This encodes CASSRTSREQFF.